These 29 T cell receptor beta chains were all obtained from the same sample, sequenced in a study of blood T cells in healthy people across ages. A J-beta primer mix and a sample-barcoded 5' primer were used in a second PCR of about 7 to 12 cycles. Using its own MiXCR run on the 5' RACE reads, TCRdb lists one record per CDR3 protein. The table lists 710,000 or so distinct CDR3 sequences, about a fifth of them singletons. The sample consisted of blood. These receptor sequences come from a man in his 70s in good health.

The chain recombines TRBV6-6 with TRBJ1-4, with D tentatively TRBD1 (5 bases). The germline CDR1 and CDR2 sequences are MNHNY and SVGAGI (reference sequence). The CDR3 sequence is 13 residues long. V was cut by 7 bases and J by 7 bases, with 13 bases left in between. Written as DNA, the CDR3 is TGTGCCAGCAATAGGGGAGTGGGTGAAAAACTGTTTTTT. This encodes CASNRGVGEKLFF.

This chain links TRBV9 with TRBJ2-2; TRBD2 aligns across 14 bases. The germline V gene encodes CDR1 SGDLS and CDR2 YYNGEE. The CDR3 is 16 amino acids. Trimming at V came to 4 bases and at J to 8 bases, leaving 7 bases not matched to a gene. The CDR3 region is CASSPGLAGGRGELFF. The CDR3 nucleotides are TGTGCCAGCAGCCCCGGACTAGCGGGAGGTCGAGGGGAGCTGTTTTTT.

There are a few counts of this clonotype. The chain joins TRBV27 to TRBJ2-2; no clear D. The CDR3 covers 15 residues. Trimming left V 2 bases short and J 7 bases short, with 14 bases between. The germline gives CDR1 MNHEY, CDR2 SMNVEV (reference sequence). DNA of the CDR3: TGTGCCAGCAGTTTAAGTAGGGAAATCGGCGGGGAGCTGTTTTTT. Its protein is CASSLSREIGGELFF.

J is TRBJ1-5 and V is TRBV29-1; D remains ambiguous. This CDR3 has 14 residues. V lost 5 bases and J 4 bases, leaving 15 bases between the germline ends. Germline CDR1 reads SQVTM; CDR2 reads ANQGSEA. The CDR3 DNA follows: TGCAGCGTTTGGGGTGGAAACCTTAATCAGCCCCAGCATTTT. Its protein product is CSVWGGNLNQPQHF. Together with reference TRBV29-1 and TRBJ1-5, the CDR3 gives the full variable domain: SAVISQKPSRDICQRGTSLTIQCQVDSQVTMMFWYRQQPGQSLTLIATANQGSEATYESGFVIDKFPISRPNLTFSTLTVSNMSPEDSSIYLCSVWGGNLNQPQHFGDGTRLSIL.

This clonotype was recorded a few times. This rearrangement joins TRBV4-3 to TRBJ2-1; TRBD2 matches 8 bases. CDR3 length equals 16 residues. Germline trimming cut 3 bases from V and 4 bases from J; bases unmatched to any gene: 8. Germline CDR1 is LGHNA and CDR2 is YSLEER. The CDR3 DNA is TGCGCCAGCAGCCAGCAACCAGCGGGAGTTTACAATGAGCAGTTCTTC. It is translated as CASSQQPAGVYNEQFF.

This clonotype showed up just a few times. The rearrangement joins TRBV20-1 to TRBJ1-4; TRBD1 is a possible D gene (5 bases). Germline V CDR1 and CDR2: DFQATT, SNEGSKA (reference sequence). This CDR3 contains 13 residues. CDR3 residues: CRNRGEKNEKLFF. CDR3 in DNA: TGCAGGAACCGGGGGGAAAAAAATGAAAAACTGTTTTTT.

The chain carries TRBV29-1 and TRBJ2-2; D remains unclear. V was trimmed by 5 bases and J by 2 bases, leaving 9 bases between them. There are 13 residues in the CDR3. In germline, CDR1 is SQVTM, CDR2 ANQGSEA. This chain's CDR3 is CSVLMGNTGELFF. Written as DNA, the CDR3 is TGCAGCGTTCTGATGGGAAACACCGGGGAGCTGTTTTTT.

The chain joins TRBV15 to TRBJ1-4; maybe TRBD1 (6 bases). This CDR3 spans 18 amino acids. The V end lost 4 bases, the J end lost 8 bases, and 26 bases lay between the germline ends. From germline, CDR1 is LNHNV and CDR2 YYDKDF (reference sequence). The CDR3 region has the DNA TGTGCCACCAGCACCAACGCAATGGGGGCCGGGCAAGGGGAAAAACTGTTTTTT. Translating it yields CATSTNAMGAGQGEKLFF.

The chain employs TRBV5-1 and TRBJ2-7, with 8 bases that match TRBD2. CDR1 is SGHRS, CDR2 YFSETQ, per germline. V lost 0 bases, J lost 5 bases, and 4 bases stayed unmatched. The CDR3 loop spans 14 amino acids. The CDR3 DNA follows: TGCGCCAGCAGCTTGGGAGCGGGGGATGACGAGCAGTACTTC. The encoded protein is CASSLGAGDDEQYF.

This clonotype has just a few counts. The rearrangement joins TRBV19 to TRBJ1-4; no clear D. This CDR3 comprises 15 residues. With 2 bases removed from V and 8 bases from J, the gap between germline ends came to 15 bases. CDR1 and CDR2 (germline): LNHDA, SQIVND (reference sequence). CDR3 DNA sequence: TGTGCCAGTAGTATAAGCAGACGCGACGGGGAAAAACTGTTTTTT. Protein: CASSISRRDGEKLFF.

The rearrangement uses TRBV20-1 and TRBJ1-1; D is ambiguous. Germline V gives CDR1 DFQATT, CDR2 SNEGSKA (reference sequence). CDR3 length: 14 residues. The V end lost 0 bases, the J end lost 5 bases, and 13 bases lay between the germline ends. The CDR3 DNA sequence: TGCAGTGCTAGAGACAGGTTGAGGCCTACTGAAGCTTTCTTT. It is translated as CSARDRLRPTEAFF.

In this sample, this clonotype turned up a few times. The chain recombines TRBV12-2 with TRBJ1-3; the table's D call of TRBD1 was not tested on the DNA. TRBV12-2 is described as a pseudogene. CDR3 length: 16 amino acids. CDR3 loop: CASRPNRTGVGNTIYF. The CDR3 DNA reads as TGTGCAAGTCGCCCGAACCGGACAGGGGTCGGAAACACCATATATTTT.

This sequence joins TRBV3-1 and TRBJ1-2, with TRBD1 matching 7 bases. Germline CDR1 and CDR2: LGHDT and YNNKEL (reference sequence). This CDR3 is 14 amino acids long. Trimming removed 0 bases from V and 8 bases from J; junction bases left unmatched: 6. Written as DNA, the CDR3 is TGTGCCAGCAGCCAAGAATACAGGGGAGGCGGCTACACCTTC. Protein sequence: CASSQEYRGGGYTF.

The chain uses TRBV5-6 and TRBJ2-1; D gene unclear. V lost 4 bases and J lost 6, with 8 bases in between. CDR3 length: 12 amino acids. CDR1 and CDR2 from the germline V gene are SGHDT and YYEEEE. The CDR3 protein is CASSRRSNEQFF. The CDR3 nucleotides read TGTGCCAGCAGCCGTAGGAGCAATGAGCAGTTCTTC.

This clonotype was counted only a few times. The genes are TRBV20-1 and TRBJ1-2; possibly TRBD1 for D (5 bases). The ends were cut back, 4 bases at V and 3 bases at J, with 15 bases in the middle. The CDR3 runs 14 residues. Germline V gives CDR1 DFQATT, CDR2 SNEGSKA (reference sequence). The CDR3, as DNA: TGCAGTGCTAACGCAGAATTGGGGGACTATGGCTACACCTTC. It is translated as CSANAELGDYGYTF.

The chain couples TRBV10-3 to TRBJ2-1; TRBD2 aligns across 11 bases. There are 17 residues in the CDR3. Germline CDR1 and CDR2: ENHRY and SYGVKD. V lost 2 bases to trimming and J lost 0 bases; unmatched junction nucleotides: 3. CDR3 sequence: CAISERSGRDSYNEQFF. Here the CDR3 DNA reads TGTGCCATCAGTGAGCGTAGCGGGAGGGACTCCTACAATGAGCAGTTCTTC.

The rearrangement links TRBV5-6 to TRBJ2-7, with D possibly matching TRBD2 (6 bases). From germline, CDR1 is SGHDT and CDR2 YYEEEE. This CDR3 region has 15 residues. V lost 4 bases and J 4 bases, leaving 18 bases between the germline ends. CDR3 loop: CASSPGWRGLYEQYV. The CDR3 bases are TGTGCCAGCAGCCCCGGGTGGCGGGGTCTATACGAGCAGTACGTC.

The chain carries TRBV4-2 and TRBJ2-2; TRBD2 might be the D (6 bases). Germline V CDR1 and CDR2: LGHNA, YNFKEQ. V was trimmed by 4 bases and J by 4 bases, leaving 19 bases between them. The CDR3 consists of 17 residues. The CDR3: CASSPVFAGSTTGELFF. The CDR3, as DNA: TGTGCCAGCAGCCCTGTCTTCGCGGGGTCGACCACCGGGGAGCTGTTTTTT.

The chain uses TRBV7-2 and TRBJ2-2; 8 positions agree with TRBD2. The V and J ends lost 6 bases and 8 bases, in that order; junction bases with no gene match: 14. CDR3 size: 16 residues. The germline gives CDR1 SGHTA, CDR2 FQGNSA. The DNA for the CDR3 is TGTGCCAGCAGGCCGACTAGCGAGGTCCTCGTGGGGGAGCTGTTTTTT. It translates to CASRPTSEVLVGELFF.

The chain combines TRBV5-1 with TRBJ1-5; 7 positions agree with TRBD1. Germline V CDR1 and CDR2: SGHRS, YFSETQ. There are 15 residues in the CDR3. The V segment lost 1 base and the J segment 4 bases; nucleotides outside the gene matches: 5. DNA of the CDR3: TGCGCCAGCAGCTTGCTTGCGACAGGGAATCAGCCCCAGCATTTT. This encodes CASSLLATGNQPQHF.

This clonotype was found a few times. The V and J genes are TRBV7-9 and TRBJ1-3; maybe TRBD1 (5 bases). Germline CDR1 and CDR2: SEHNR and FQNEAQ (reference sequence). The CDR3 loop spans 15 amino acids. The V gene lost 3 bases and the J gene lost 8 bases, with 17 bases spanning the gap. CDR3: CASSFPRRERDTIYF. The CDR3 DNA sequence: TGTGCCAGCAGCTTCCCCCGCAGGGAGAGAGACACCATATATTTT. Looking up the rest from reference TRBV7-9 and TRBJ1-3 gives the full variable domain: DTGVSQNPRHKITKRGQNVTFRCDPISEHNRLYWYRQTLGQGPEFLTYFQNEAQLEKSRLLSDRFSAERPKGSFSTLEIQRTEQGDSAMYLCASSFPRRERDTIYFGEGSWLTVV.

The chain links TRBV6-5 to TRBJ1-2; D may be TRBD1 (5 bases). The V end lost 2 bases, the J end lost 0 bases, and 10 bases lay between the germline ends. The germline CDR1 and CDR2 sequences are MNHEY and SVGAGI. This CDR3 has 15 amino acids. In nucleotides, the CDR3 is TGTGCCAGCAGTTACGGGGGGATGGCTAACTATGGCTACACCTTC. Encoded protein: CASSYGGMANYGYTF.

About this clonotype: An end of the junction differs from the germline gene, which may be a read error. The V gene is TRBV20-1, the J gene TRBJ1-2; 8 nucleotides agree with TRBD1. CDR3 size: 13 residues. From germline, CDR1 is DFQATT and CDR2 SNEGSKA (reference sequence). The CDR3 DNA reads TGCAGTGCTAGACTCCGCCGGGACAGGCTTCTACTTTTC. As protein: CSARLRRDRLLLF.

V gene TRBV6-1 combines with J gene TRBJ2-7, with D perhaps TRBD2 (6 bases). Germline CDR1 MNHNS, CDR2 SASEGT. The CDR3 sequence is 14 residues long. V was cut by 5 bases and J by 4 bases, with 15 bases left in between. The CDR3 region is CASSSGRSGYEQYF. The CDR3 DNA reads TGTGCCAGCAGTTCCGGGAGAAGTGGTTACGAGCAGTACTTC.

J is TRBJ1-3 and V is TRBV20-1; 9 bases align to TRBD1. This CDR3 spans 21 amino acids. The V gene's germline CDR1 is DFQATT and CDR2 SNEGSKA (reference sequence). Unmatched junction bases numbered 28, after V lost 3 bases and J lost 7 bases. This CDR3 reads CSASPTPPGQGIPIYLNTIYF. The CDR3 DNA reads TGCAGTGCTAGTCCCACTCCGCCGGGACAGGGAATTCCCATCTACCTGAACACCATATATTTT.

This clonotype occurred once. The chain combines TRBV21-1 with TRBJ2-7. TRBV21-1 is a documented pseudogene. The CDR3 covers 14 residues. DNA for the CDR3: TGTGCCAGCAGCAACCGAAAATGGGGATTCGAGCAGTACGTC. Its protein product is CASSNRKWGFEQYV.

This sequence joins TRBV29-1 and TRBJ2-3; possibly TRBD1 or TRBD2 for D (5 bases each). Trimming stripped 8 bases from V and 4 bases from J, with 22 bases between. CDR1 and CDR2 from the germline V gene are SQVTM and ANQGSEA. The CDR3 contains 15 residues. The CDR3 here is CSPWVGVRGADTQYF. The CDR3 nucleotides read TGCAGCCCCTGGGTTGGGGTGAGGGGCGCAGATACGCAGTATTTT.

The gene calls are TRBV7-9 and TRBJ2-2, with D unresolved. This CDR3 contains 16 residues. Germline V gene lookup returns CDR1 SEHNR and CDR2 FQNEAQ (reference sequence). The V gene lost 5 bases and the J gene lost 0 bases, with 13 bases spanning the gap. CDR3 in amino acids: CASSPRSRTNTGELFF. The CDR3 DNA sequence: TGTGCCAGCAGCCCCCGTTCGCGGACGAACACCGGGGAGCTGTTTTTT. Looking up the rest from reference TRBV7-9 and TRBJ2-2 gives the full variable domain: DTGVSQNPRHKITKRGQNVTFRCDPISEHNRLYWYRQTLGQGPEFLTYFQNEAQLEKSRLLSDRFSAERPKGSFSTLEIQRTEQGDSAMYLCASSPRSRTNTGELFFGEGSRLTVL.

The chain carries TRBV5-1 and TRBJ1-1, with TRBD1 identical over 10 bases. The CDR3 totals 14 residues. J lost 5 bases, V lost 4 bases, and 5 bases had no gene match. The germline gives CDR1 SGHRS, CDR2 YFSETQ. The CDR3: CASSGTGDETEAFF. The CDR3 DNA is TGCGCCAGCAGCGGGACAGGGGACGAGACTGAAGCTTTCTTT. The whole variable domain, remainder taken from reference TRBV5-1 and TRBJ1-1, is KAGVTQTPRYLIKTRGQQVTLSCSPISGHRSVSWYQQTPGQGLQFLFEYFSETQRNKGNFPGRFSGRQFSNSRSEMNVSTLELGDSALYLCASSGTGDETEAFFGQGTRLTVV.